This is a list of T cell receptor beta chains from one sample in a study of PD-L1 blockade in urothelial cancer. Repertoires were generated with immunoSEQ multiplex PCR, while TCRdb's copy carries only in-frame clones and drops some. The table includes under 100,000 clones, 85% to 90% detected once. The starting material was PBMCs, obtained around atezolizumab (anti-PD-L1) treatment. The receptors come from a man aged 55-75 years with urothelial cancer. The CDR3 runs from the conserved cysteine through the conserved F or W. A D gene is named only where the DNA matches it firmly. Clone size is shown for a subset of rows, as once, few, many or a class of expanded clone.

j_gene: TRBJ2-1
v_gene: TRBV11-3
abundance: NA
d_gene: TRBD2
CDR3nt: TGTGCCAGCAGCTTGGGGCGGGAGTTCTCCTACAATGAGCAGTTCTTC
CDR3aa: CASSLGREFSYNEQFF

j_gene: TRBJ2-1
v_gene: TRBV30
abundance: NA
d_gene: NA
CDR3nt: TGTGCCTGGAGTGTAAATTCTTACAATGAGCAGTTCTTC
CDR3aa: CAWSVNSYNEQFF

j_gene: TRBJ2-3
v_gene: TRBV5-6
abundance: NA
d_gene: TRBD2
CDR3nt: TGTGCCAGCAGCTTCCCAGCAAGACTAGCGGGGGGGTCAGATACGCAGTATTTT
CDR3aa: CASSFPARLAGGSDTQYF

j_gene: TRBJ2-1
v_gene: TRBV21-1
abundance: NA
d_gene: NA
CDR3nt: TGTGCCAGCACCGTACGGGGGAATGAGCAGTTCTTC
CDR3aa: CASTVRGNEQFF

j_gene: TRBJ2-1
v_gene: TRBV4-1
abundance: NA
d_gene: TRBD2
CDR3nt: TGCGCCAGCAGGTCATCGACTAGCGGGAGGAGGTTGGACAATGAGCAGTTCTTC
CDR3aa: CASRSSTSGRRLDNEQFF

j_gene: TRBJ2-3
v_gene: TRBV10-3
abundance: NA
d_gene: TRBD1
CDR3nt: TGTGCCATCAGTGTCCCCGGGACAGGGGCGGATACGCAGTATTTT
CDR3aa: CAISVPGTGADTQYF

j_gene: TRBJ2-7
v_gene: TRBV6-5
abundance: NA
d_gene: TRBD2
CDR3nt: TGTGCCAGCAGTTTCAGTAGCGGGAGCTTGGGCTACGAGCAGTACTTC
CDR3aa: CASSFSSGSLGYEQYF

j_gene: TRBJ2-3
v_gene: TRBV4-3
abundance: NA
d_gene: TRBD2
CDR3nt: TGCGCCAGCAGCCAAGCAACTAGCGGGCCCACAGATACGCAGTATTTT
CDR3aa: CASSQATSGPTDTQYF

j_gene: TRBJ1-2
v_gene: TRBV27
abundance: few
d_gene: TRBD1
CDR3nt: TGTGCCAGCAGTATCATACAGGGGGCGGGGGGCTACACCTTC
CDR3aa: CASSIIQGAGGYTF

j_gene: TRBJ1-3
v_gene: TRBV5-4
abundance: NA
d_gene: NA
CDR3nt: TGTGCCAGCAGCTTTCGAGGGGGTTCTGGAAACACCATATATTTT
CDR3aa: CASSFRGGSGNTIYF

j_gene: TRBJ2-7
v_gene: TRBV11-2
abundance: NA
d_gene: NA
CDR3nt: TGTGCCAGCAGCTTATCGGACAGTTACGAGCAGTACTTC
CDR3aa: CASSLSDSYEQYF

j_gene: TRBJ1-2
v_gene: TRBV27
abundance: NA
d_gene: NA
CDR3nt: TGTGCCAGCAGTTTCCAAAGACGGGGTGTCGATAACTATGGCTACACCTTC
CDR3aa: CASSFQRRGVDNYGYTF

j_gene: TRBJ1-5
v_gene: TRBV10-1
abundance: NA
d_gene: NA
CDR3nt: TGCGCCAGCAGGGTAACAGGAGTAAGCAATCAGCCCCAGCATTTT
CDR3aa: CASRVTGVSNQPQHF

j_gene: TRBJ2-1
v_gene: TRBV6-5
abundance: few
d_gene: NA
CDR3nt: TGTGCCAGCAGTTACGGAATCGGCGGGATCGGTGAGCAGTTCTTC
CDR3aa: CASSYGIGGIGEQFF

j_gene: TRBJ2-5
v_gene: TRBV6-1
abundance: NA
d_gene: NA
CDR3nt: TGTGCCAGCAGCGCCTCGAGTGGGCTAAAAGAGACCCAGTACTTC
CDR3aa: CASSASSGLKETQYF

j_gene: TRBJ1-2
v_gene: TRBV7-2
abundance: NA
d_gene: NA
CDR3nt: TGTGCCAGCAGCTTACTGGGCGGGAACTATGGCTACACCTTC
CDR3aa: CASSLLGGNYGYTF

j_gene: TRBJ2-5
v_gene: TRBV23-1
abundance: NA
d_gene: TRBD1
CDR3nt: TGCGCCAGCAGTCAAGAACGACAGGGGGCCTGCGAGACCCAGTACTTC
CDR3aa: CASSQERQGACETQYF

j_gene: TRBJ1-6
v_gene: TRBV9
abundance: NA
d_gene: NA
CDR3nt: TGTGCCAGCAGCGCAGGGCCTCAGGGATCACCCCTCCACTTT
CDR3aa: CASSAGPQGSPLHF

j_gene: TRBJ2-1
v_gene: TRBV5-1
abundance: NA
d_gene: NA
CDR3nt: TGCGCCAGCAGCTTAGCGGGCCGCTACAATGAGCAGTTCTTC
CDR3aa: CASSLAGRYNEQFF

j_gene: TRBJ2-5
v_gene: TRBV7-2
abundance: NA
d_gene: NA
CDR3nt: TGTGCCAGCAGCTTAGTGGCCCAAGAGACCCAGTACTTC
CDR3aa: CASSLVAQETQYF

j_gene: TRBJ2-1
v_gene: TRBV28
abundance: NA
d_gene: NA
CDR3nt: TGTGCCAGCAACGGAGGGGGCGCCCAGGACAATGAGCAGTTCTTC
CDR3aa: CASNGGGAQDNEQFF

j_gene: TRBJ2-3
v_gene: TRBV19
abundance: NA
d_gene: TRBD2
CDR3nt: TGTGCCAGTAGTGAAGCGGGAGTGGTTGGGGAGCAGTATTTT
CDR3aa: CASSEAGVVGEQYF